A selection of T cell receptor beta chains follows, all from one sample in a study of T-cell reconstitution after alpha-beta-depleted transplantation in children. MiXCR, applied by TCRdb to the PCR reads, yields one record per CDR3 protein. The sample has about 870,000 distinct CDR3 sequences, approximately 15% seen once. The starting material was PBMCs, mostly from graft donor cells, obtained 360 days after TCRalphabeta/CD19-depleted stem cell transplant. The receptors shown here come from a male patient younger than 18 who had a stem cell transplant for acute lymphoblastic leukemia, so the T cells may come from the graft donor. The CDR3 runs from the conserved cysteine through the conserved F or W. D genes are given only for firm matches. Where a row states a size, it is once, few, many or the class of an expanded clone; other rows omit it.

TRBD2 | TRBJ2-7 | TRBV20-1 | . | 16 | TGCAGTGCCCAACTCCCCAGCGGGGTAAGCTCCTACGAGCAGTACTTC | CSAQLPSGVSSYEQYF
. | TRBJ1-5 | TRBV25-1 | . | 13 | TGTGCCAGCAGAGGACAGACAAATCAGCCCCAGCATTTT | CASRGQTNQPQHF
. | TRBJ2-1 | TRBV12-3/TRBV12-4 | few | 14 | TGTGCCAGCAGTCTTACAGGGACCTGGGCCGAGCAGTTCTTC | CASSLTGTWAEQFF
. | TRBJ2-2 | TRBV5-1 | many | 15 | TGCGCCAGCAGCTTGGACGGGTCGCCCACCGGGGAGCTGTTTTTT | CASSLDGSPTGELFF
TRBD2 | TRBJ2-1 | TRBV20-1 | many | 15 | TGCAGTGCTCTTTCACGACTAGCGGGAGGGGGTGAGCAGTTCTTC | CSALSRLAGGGEQFF
. | TRBJ2-2 | TRBV23-1 | . | 15 | TGCGCCAGCAGTCAATCGAGGTCAGGAACCGGGGAGCTGTTTTTT | CASSQSRSGTGELFF
TRBD2 | TRBJ2-4 | TRBV4-1 | . | 17 | TGCGCCAGCAGCCAAGTCAAGGCGGGAGAAGCCAAAAACATTCAGTACTTC | CASSQVKAGEAKNIQYF
. | TRBJ2-1 | TRBV15 | few | 14 | TGTGCCATAAACGCCGGGGGGCCCTACAATGAGCAGTTCTTC | CAINAGGPYNEQFF
. | TRBJ2-7 | TRBV20-1 | . | 15 | TGCAGTGCTAATGAAGGTACCCAAGCCTCCTACGAGCAGTACTTC | CSANEGTQASYEQYF
TRBD2 | TRBJ2-1 | TRBV10-1 | . | 15 | TGCGCCAGCAGTGACAACGGGAGGGCTCACAATGAGCAGTTCTTC | CASSDNGRAHNEQFF
. | TRBJ2-7 | TRBV5-1 | few | 14 | TGCGCCAGCAGCTTGTTTTATCGTGGTTACGAGCAGTACTTC | CASSLFYRGYEQYF
. | TRBJ2-1 | TRBV9 | few | 17 | TGTGCCAGCAGCGTAGCTACGTCGGGTTGGCCTTACAATGAGCAGTTCTTC | CASSVATSGWPYNEQFF
TRBD1 | TRBJ2-1 | TRBV20-1 | . | 13 | TGCAGTGCCGTTTTGGACAGGTACAATGAGCAGTTCTTC | CSAVLDRYNEQFF